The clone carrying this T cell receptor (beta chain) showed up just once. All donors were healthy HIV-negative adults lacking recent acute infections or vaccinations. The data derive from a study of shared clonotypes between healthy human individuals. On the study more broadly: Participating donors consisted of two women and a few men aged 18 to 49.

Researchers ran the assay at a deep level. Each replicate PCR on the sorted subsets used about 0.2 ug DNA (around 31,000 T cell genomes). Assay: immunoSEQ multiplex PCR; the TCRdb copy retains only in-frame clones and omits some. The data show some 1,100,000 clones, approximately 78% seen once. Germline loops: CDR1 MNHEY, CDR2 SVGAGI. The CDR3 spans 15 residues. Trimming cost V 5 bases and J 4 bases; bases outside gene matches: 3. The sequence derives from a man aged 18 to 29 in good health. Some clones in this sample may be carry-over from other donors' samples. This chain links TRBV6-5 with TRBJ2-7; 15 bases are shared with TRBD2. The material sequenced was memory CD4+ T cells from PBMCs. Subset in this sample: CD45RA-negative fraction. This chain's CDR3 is CASSVGLAGGYEQYF. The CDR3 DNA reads TGTGCCAGCAGTGTGGGACTAGCGGGAGGATACGAGCAGTACTTC.